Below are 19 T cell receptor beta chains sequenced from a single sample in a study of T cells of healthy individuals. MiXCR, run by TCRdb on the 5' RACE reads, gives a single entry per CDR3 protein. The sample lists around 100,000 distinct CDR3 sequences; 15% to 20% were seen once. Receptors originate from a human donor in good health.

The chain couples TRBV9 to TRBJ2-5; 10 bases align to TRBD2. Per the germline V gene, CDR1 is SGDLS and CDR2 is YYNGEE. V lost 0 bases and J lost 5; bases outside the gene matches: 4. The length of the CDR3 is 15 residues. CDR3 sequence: CASSVGSGGTETQYF. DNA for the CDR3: TGTGCCAGCAGCGTAGGTAGCGGGGGGACGGAGACCCAGTACTTC.

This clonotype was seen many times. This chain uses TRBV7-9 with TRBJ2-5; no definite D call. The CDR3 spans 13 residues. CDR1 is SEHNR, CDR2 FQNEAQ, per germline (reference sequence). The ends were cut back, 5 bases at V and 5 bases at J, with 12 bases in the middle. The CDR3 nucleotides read TGTGCCAGCAGCCCGGAGACGAGGGAGACCCAGTACTTC. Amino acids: CASSPETRETQYF.

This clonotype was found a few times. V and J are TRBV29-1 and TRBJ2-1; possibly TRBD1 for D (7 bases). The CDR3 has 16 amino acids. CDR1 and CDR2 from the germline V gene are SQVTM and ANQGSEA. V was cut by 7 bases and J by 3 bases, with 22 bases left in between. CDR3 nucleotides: TGCAGCGGTAAGGGGGCCCGGACTACCATCTACAATGAGCAGTTCTTC. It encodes CSGKGARTTIYNEQFF.

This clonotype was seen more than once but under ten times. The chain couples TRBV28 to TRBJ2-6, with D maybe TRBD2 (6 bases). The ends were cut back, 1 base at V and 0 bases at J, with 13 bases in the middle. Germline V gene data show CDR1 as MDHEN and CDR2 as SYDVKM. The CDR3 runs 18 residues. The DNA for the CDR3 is TGTGCCAGCAGTTTATTGGGATTCGGGGGCTCTGGGGCCAACGTCCTGACTTTC. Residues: CASSLLGFGGSGANVLTF.

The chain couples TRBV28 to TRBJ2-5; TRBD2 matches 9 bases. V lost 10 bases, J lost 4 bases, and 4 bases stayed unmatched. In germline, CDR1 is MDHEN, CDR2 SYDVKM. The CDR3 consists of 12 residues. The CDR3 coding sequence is TGTGCCACGCGGGGGGGCCGAGAGACCCAGTACTTC. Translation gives CATRGGRETQYF.

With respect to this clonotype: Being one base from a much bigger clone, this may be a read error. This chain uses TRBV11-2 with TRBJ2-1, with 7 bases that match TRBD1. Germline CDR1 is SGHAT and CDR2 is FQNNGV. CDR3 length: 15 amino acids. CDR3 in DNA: TGTGCCAACAGCTTTTCAGGGGGTAGGGACAATGAGCAGTTCTTC. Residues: CANSFSGGRDNEQFF.

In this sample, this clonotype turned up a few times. Here the CDR3 reads CASSLGRANEQFF. DNA of the CDR3: TGCGCCAGCAGCTTAGGCAGGGCGAATGAGCAGTTCTTC. The chain has TRBV5-1 and TRBJ2-1; D is possibly TRBD1 (5 bases). The CDR3 loop spans 13 amino acids. Germline V CDR1 and CDR2: SGHRS, YFSETQ. V was trimmed by 2 bases and J by 7 bases, leaving 10 bases between them. The entire variable domain, with the rest obtained from reference TRBV5-1 and TRBJ2-1, is as follows: KAGVTQTPRYLIKTRGQQVTLSCSPISGHRSVSWYQQTPGQGLQFLFEYFSETQRNKGNFPGRFSGRQFSNSRSEMNVSTLELGDSALYLCASSLGRANEQFFGPGTRLTVL.

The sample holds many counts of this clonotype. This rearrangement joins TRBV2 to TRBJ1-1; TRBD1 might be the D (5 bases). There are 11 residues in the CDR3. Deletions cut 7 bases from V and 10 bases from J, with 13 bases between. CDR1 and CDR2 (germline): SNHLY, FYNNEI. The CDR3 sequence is CASTQSGGAFF. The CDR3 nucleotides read TGTGCCAGCACCCAATCCGGGGGAGCTTTCTTT.

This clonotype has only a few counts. CDR3 coding DNA: TGTGCCAGCAGCTTAGCCTGGGACAGGGCGACCGGGGAGCTGTTTTTT. Translating gives CASSLAWDRATGELFF. The rearrangement uses TRBV7-9 and TRBJ2-2, with 9 nucleotides matching TRBD1. Germline lookup yields CDR1 SEHNR and CDR2 FQNEAQ (reference sequence). The CDR3 covers 16 residues. V dropped 0 bases and J dropped 5; count of bases not matched to a gene: 4.

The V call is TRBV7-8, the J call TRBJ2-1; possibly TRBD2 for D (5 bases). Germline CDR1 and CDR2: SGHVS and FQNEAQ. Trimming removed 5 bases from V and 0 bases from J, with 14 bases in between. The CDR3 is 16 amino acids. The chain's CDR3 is CASSLRGLNSYNEQFF. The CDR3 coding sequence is TGTGCCAGCAGCCTACGAGGGCTGAACTCCTACAATGAGCAGTTCTTC.

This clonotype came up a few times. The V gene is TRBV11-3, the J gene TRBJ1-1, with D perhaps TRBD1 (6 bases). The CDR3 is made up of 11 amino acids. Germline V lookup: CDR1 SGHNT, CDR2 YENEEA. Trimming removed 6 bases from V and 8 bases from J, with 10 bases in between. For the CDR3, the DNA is TGTGCCAGCAGTTTCGACAGGGAAGCTTTCTTT. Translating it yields CASSFDREAFF.

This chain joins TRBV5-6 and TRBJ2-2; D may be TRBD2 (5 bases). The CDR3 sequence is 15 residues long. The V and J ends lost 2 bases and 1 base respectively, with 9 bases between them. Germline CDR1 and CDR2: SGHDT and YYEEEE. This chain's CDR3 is CASSFGRENTGELFF. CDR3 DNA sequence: TGTGCCAGCAGCTTTGGCCGGGAGAACACCGGGGAGCTGTTTTTT.

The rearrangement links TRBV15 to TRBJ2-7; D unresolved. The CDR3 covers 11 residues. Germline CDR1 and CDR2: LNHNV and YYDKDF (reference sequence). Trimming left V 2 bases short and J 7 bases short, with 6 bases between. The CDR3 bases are TGTGCCACCAGCAGACTCCCGGAGCAGTACTTC. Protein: CATSRLPEQYF.

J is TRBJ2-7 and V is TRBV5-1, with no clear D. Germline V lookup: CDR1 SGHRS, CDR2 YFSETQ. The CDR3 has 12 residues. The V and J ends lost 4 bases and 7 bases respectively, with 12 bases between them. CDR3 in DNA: TGCGCCAGCAGCCTGGGTGGTCCTGAGCAGTACTTC. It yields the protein CASSLGGPEQYF.

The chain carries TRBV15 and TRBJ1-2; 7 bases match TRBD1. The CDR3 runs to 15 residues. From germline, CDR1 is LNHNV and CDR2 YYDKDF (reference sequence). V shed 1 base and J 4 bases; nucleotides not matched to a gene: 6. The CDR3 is CATSRVVGGSYGYTF. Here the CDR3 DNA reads TGTGCCACCAGCAGAGTTGTAGGGGGCTCCTATGGCTACACCTTC.

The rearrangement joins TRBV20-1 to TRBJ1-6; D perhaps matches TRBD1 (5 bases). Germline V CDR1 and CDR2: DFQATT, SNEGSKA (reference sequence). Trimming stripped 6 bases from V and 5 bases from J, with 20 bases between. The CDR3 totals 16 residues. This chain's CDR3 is CSAASHPGSNNSPLHF. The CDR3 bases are TGCAGTGCCGCGTCCCACCCAGGGTCGAATAATTCACCCCTCCACTTT.

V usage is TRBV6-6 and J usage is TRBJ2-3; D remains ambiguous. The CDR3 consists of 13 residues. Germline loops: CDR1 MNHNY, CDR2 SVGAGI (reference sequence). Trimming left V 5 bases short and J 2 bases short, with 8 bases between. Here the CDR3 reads CASSTTYTDTQYF. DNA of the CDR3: TGTGCCAGCAGTACGACCTACACAGATACGCAGTATTTT.

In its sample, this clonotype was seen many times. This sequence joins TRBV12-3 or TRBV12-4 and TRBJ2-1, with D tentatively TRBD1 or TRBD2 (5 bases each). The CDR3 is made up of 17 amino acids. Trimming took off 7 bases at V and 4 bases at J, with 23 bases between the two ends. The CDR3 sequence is CASTSDSSGTPYNEQFF. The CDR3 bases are TGTGCCAGCACCTCCGACAGTTCCGGGACGCCTTACAATGAGCAGTTCTTC.

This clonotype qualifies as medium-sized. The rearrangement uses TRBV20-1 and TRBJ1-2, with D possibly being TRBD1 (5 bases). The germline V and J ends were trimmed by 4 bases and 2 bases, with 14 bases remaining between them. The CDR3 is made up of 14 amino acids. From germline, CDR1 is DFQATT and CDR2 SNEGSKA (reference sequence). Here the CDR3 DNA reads TGCAGTGCTACACGACAGACGATCAACTATGGCTACACCTTC. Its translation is CSATRQTINYGYTF.